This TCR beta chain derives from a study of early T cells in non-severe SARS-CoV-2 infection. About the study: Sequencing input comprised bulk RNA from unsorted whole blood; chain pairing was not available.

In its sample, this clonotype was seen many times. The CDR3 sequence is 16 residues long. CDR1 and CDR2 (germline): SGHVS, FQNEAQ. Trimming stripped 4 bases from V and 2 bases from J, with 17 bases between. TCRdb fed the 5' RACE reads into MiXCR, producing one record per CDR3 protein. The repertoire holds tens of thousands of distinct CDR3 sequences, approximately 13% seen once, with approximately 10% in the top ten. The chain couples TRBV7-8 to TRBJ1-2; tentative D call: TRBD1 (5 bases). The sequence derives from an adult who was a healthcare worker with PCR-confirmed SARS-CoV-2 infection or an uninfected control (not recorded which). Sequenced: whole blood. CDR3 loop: CASSSTGRQLNYGYTF. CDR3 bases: TGTGCCAGCAGCTCTACCGGGCGACAGTTAAACTATGGCTACACCTTC.